This T cell receptor beta chain is drawn from a study of blood T cell repertoires in COVID-19. Background on the study: Collection of acute and convalescent COVID-19 samples took place in the United States, Italy and Spain. PBMCs, B-cell-depleted T cells, or T cells provided the cDNA or gDNA that made up the material.

The ends lost 3 bases at V and 2 bases at J; junction bases unmatched: 4. Germline values: CDR1 SGHNT, CDR2 YYREEE (reference sequence). This CDR3 is built from 14 residues. As processed by the authors: Using reference gene primer amplification, nucleated cell counts were estimated. Sequencing used immunoSEQ multiplex PCR; TCRdb keeps in-frame clones, though not all of them. The V and J calls and clone size were taken over from that table, and D and trimming were inferred from the DNA. The data hold 140,000 or so clones, with approximately 85% observed a single time. The TCR originated in a woman older than 75 with acute or convalescent COVID-19. The chain recombines TRBV5-4 with TRBJ2-7, with 8 positions matching TRBD2. The sample was peripheral blood. This CDR3 reads CASSYGLAPYEQYF. The CDR3 coding sequence is TGTGCCAGCAGCTACGGACTAGCCCCCTACGAGCAGTACTTC.